The 14 T cell receptor beta chains given below trace back to one sample, sequenced in a study of blood T cell repertoires in COVID-19. Using immunoSEQ multiplex PCR, the repertoire was profiled, and TCRdb retains in-frame clones only, with some absent. The sample has around 100,000 clones; 80% to 95% are singletons. Source material: peripheral blood. Every receptor here comes from a man aged 65 to 79 with acute or convalescent COVID-19.

The chain recombines TRBV28 with TRBJ2-7, with 12 bases matching TRBD2. The V segment lost 9 bases and the J segment 4 bases; nucleotides outside the gene matches: 7. This CDR3 comprises 14 residues. From germline, CDR1 is MDHEN and CDR2 SYDVKM. Written as DNA, the CDR3 is TGTGCCAGTTGCACCGGGACTAGCGGGTACGAGCAGTACTTC. This encodes CASCTGTSGYEQYF.

The chain employs TRBV9 and TRBJ2-6; TRBD1 matches 9 bases. This CDR3 has 17 residues. Looked up from germline, CDR1 is SGDLS and CDR2 is YYNGEE. With V trimmed by 4 bases and J by 4 bases, 9 bases remained unmatched. Written as DNA, the CDR3 is TGTGCCAGCAGCCCCGGGACAGGGAGTTCCGGGGCCAACGTCCTGACTTTC. This encodes CASSPGTGSSGANVLTF. Filled out from reference TRBV9 and TRBJ2-6, the complete variable domain reads DSGVTQTPKHLITATGQRVTLRCSPRSGDLSVYWYQQSLDQGLQFLIQYYNGEERAKGNILERFSAQQFPDLHSELNLSSLELGDSALYFCASSPGTGSSGANVLTFGAGSRLTVL.

The V call is TRBV6-5, the J call TRBJ1-3; the D gene is possibly TRBD1 (6 bases). This CDR3 comprises 15 residues. Trimming pared 6 bases from V and 0 bases from J, leaving 12 bases between. CDR1 is MNHEY, CDR2 SVGAGI, per germline. In DNA form, the CDR3 reads TGTGCCAGCAGACCTACAGGGTCCTCTGGAAACACCATATATTTT. Residues: CASRPTGSSGNTIYF.

This clone was detected once. This chain uses TRBV28 with TRBJ2-4; no firm D call. Between the trimmed V and J ends, which lost 3 bases and 9 bases, there was a span of 6 bases. The germline CDR1 and CDR2 sequences are MDHEN and SYDVKM. CDR3 length equals 11 residues. CDR3 nucleotides: TGTGCCAGCAGTTTTAGTACCATTCAGTACTTC. Its translation: CASSFSTIQYF.

This sequence joins TRBV5-1 and TRBJ2-1; D is perhaps TRBD2 (6 bases). Trimming stripped 0 bases from V and 9 bases from J, with 10 bases between. CDR1 and CDR2 (germline): SGHRS, YFSETQ. The CDR3 extends over 13 amino acids. CDR3 DNA sequence: TGCGCCAGCAGCTTGGGCGGGGATGGTGAGCAGTTCTTC. Its protein is CASSLGGDGEQFF.

J is TRBJ2-2 and V is TRBV7-6; 7 bases map to TRBD1. The germline CDR1 and CDR2 sequences are SGHVS and FNYEAQ. CDR3 size: 18 residues. J was trimmed by 6 bases and V by 2 bases; bases with no gene match: 15. CDR3 nucleotides: TGTGCCAGCAGCTTACCGGCCACCGGGACAGCGGTCTCCGGGGAGCTGTTTTTT. Residues: CASSLPATGTAVSGELFF.

The V and J genes are TRBV11-3 and TRBJ1-1; weak D call: TRBD1 (5 bases). Trimming removed 7 bases from V and 2 bases from J, with 26 bases in between. The CDR3 is 18 amino acids. Germline CDR1 reads SGHNT; CDR2 reads YENEEA. The CDR3 reads CASTRRGRGGSGNTEAFF. The CDR3 nucleotides are TGTGCCAGCACCAGAAGGGGCCGCGGGGGGAGTGGTAACACTGAAGCTTTCTTT.

This chain joins TRBV6-4 and TRBJ1-2; no definite D call. Deletions cut 2 bases from V and 4 bases from J, with 5 bases between. In germline, CDR1 is MRHNA, CDR2 SNTAGT. The length of the CDR3 is 12 residues. The CDR3 protein is CASSDGPYGYTF. CDR3 DNA: TGTGCCAGCAGTGACGGCCCCTATGGCTACACCTTC.

This chain links TRBV11-3 with TRBJ2-7; D ambiguous. The V and J ends lost 5 bases and 2 bases respectively, with 7 bases between them. The CDR3 covers 12 residues. The germline V gene encodes CDR1 SGHNT and CDR2 YENEEA. Written as DNA, the CDR3 is TGTGCCAGCAGCGTCGAGCCCTACGAGCAGTACTTC. Its protein product is CASSVEPYEQYF. The full variable domain, rest sourced from reference TRBV11-3 and TRBJ2-7, is EAGVVQSPRYKIIEKKQPVAFWCNPISGHNTLYWYLQNLGQGPELLIRYENEEAVDDSQLPKDRFSAERLKGVDSTLKIQPAELGDSAVYLCASSVEPYEQYFGPGTRLTVT.

The rearrangement uses TRBV27 and TRBJ2-7, with D perhaps TRBD2 (6 bases). CDR1 and CDR2 (germline): MNHEY, SMNVEV (reference sequence). V lost 5 bases to trimming and J lost 5 bases, with 16 bases between them. The CDR3 contains 14 residues. The CDR3, as DNA: TGTGCCAGCAGTCCGGGACTCCCATGGCACGAGCAGTACTTC. Amino acid sequence: CASSPGLPWHEQYF.

The V call is TRBV5-1, the J call TRBJ2-1; TRBD2 matches 10 bases. CDR3 size: 16 residues. V lost 5 bases and J lost 5; bases outside the gene matches: 10. The germline V gene encodes CDR1 SGHRS and CDR2 YFSETQ. The DNA of the CDR3 is TGCGCCAGCAGTTGGTCTTTGCTAGCGGGGGACAATGAGCAGTTCTTC. It specifies CASSWSLLAGDNEQFF.

The chain carries TRBV7-9 and TRBJ1-2, with TRBD1 as a possible D gene (5 bases). Deletions cut 4 bases from V and 7 bases from J, with 22 bases between. The CDR3 runs to 16 residues. Germline assignment: CDR1 SEHNR and CDR2 FQNEAQ (reference sequence). The CDR3 region has the DNA TGTGCCAGCAGCTCAGAGGCCGTCGGGGGATCAGGTGGCTACACCTTC. It encodes CASSSEAVGGSGGYTF.

This clone was detected once. As DNA, the CDR3 is TGCGCCAGCAGCCAAGTCCCGGGACAAGCCAAAAACATTCAGTACTTC. Residues: CASSQVPGQAKNIQYF. The chain joins TRBV4-3 to TRBJ2-4, with D possibly matching TRBD1 (6 bases). The V end was cut by 1 base, the J end by 0 bases, with 10 bases between. Germline V gene lookup returns CDR1 LGHNA and CDR2 YSLEER. This CDR3 has 16 residues.

This clone was recorded once. The V gene is TRBV9, the J gene TRBJ1-6; TRBD1 agrees at 7 bases. This CDR3 has 14 residues. The V gene's germline CDR1 is SGDLS and CDR2 YYNGEE. V lost 4 bases to trimming and J lost 9 bases; unmatched junction nucleotides: 7. CDR3 sequence (DNA): TGTGCCAGCAGCCTCGGAGGGGGCACTTCACCCCTCCACTTT. Translating it yields CASSLGGGTSPLHF.